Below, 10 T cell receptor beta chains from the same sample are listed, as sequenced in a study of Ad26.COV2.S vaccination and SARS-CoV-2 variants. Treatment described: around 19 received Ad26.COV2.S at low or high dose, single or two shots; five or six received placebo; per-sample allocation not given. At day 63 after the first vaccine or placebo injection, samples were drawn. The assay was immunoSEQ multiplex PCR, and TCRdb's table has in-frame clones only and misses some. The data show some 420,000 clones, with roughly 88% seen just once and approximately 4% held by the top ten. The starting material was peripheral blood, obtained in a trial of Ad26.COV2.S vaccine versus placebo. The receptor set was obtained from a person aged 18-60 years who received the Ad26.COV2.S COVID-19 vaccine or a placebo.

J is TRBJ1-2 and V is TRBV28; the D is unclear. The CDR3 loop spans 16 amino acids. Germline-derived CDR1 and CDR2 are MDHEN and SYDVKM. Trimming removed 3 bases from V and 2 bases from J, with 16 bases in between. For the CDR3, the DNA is TGTGCCAGCAGTTTTAAGCTGGGCGCCCAGAACTATGGCTACACCTTC. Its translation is CASSFKLGAQNYGYTF.

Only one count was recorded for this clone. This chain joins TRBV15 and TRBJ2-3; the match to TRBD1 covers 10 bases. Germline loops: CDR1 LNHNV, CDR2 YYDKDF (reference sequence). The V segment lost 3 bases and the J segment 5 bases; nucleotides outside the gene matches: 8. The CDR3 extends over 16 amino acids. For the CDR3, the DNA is TGTGCCACCAGCAGGGGAGACAGGGGGCGCATAGATACGCAGTATTTT. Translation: CATSRGDRGRIDTQYF.

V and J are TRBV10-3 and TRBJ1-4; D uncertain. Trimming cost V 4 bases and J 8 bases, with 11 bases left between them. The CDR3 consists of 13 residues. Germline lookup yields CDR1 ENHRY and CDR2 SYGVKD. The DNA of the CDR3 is TGTGCCATCAGTGCTTCTCGAGAGGAAAAACTGTTTTTT. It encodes CAISASREEKLFF.

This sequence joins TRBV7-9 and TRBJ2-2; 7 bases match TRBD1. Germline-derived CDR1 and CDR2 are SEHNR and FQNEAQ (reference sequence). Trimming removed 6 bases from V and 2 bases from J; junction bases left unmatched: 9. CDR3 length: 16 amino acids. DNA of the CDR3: TGTGCCAGCAGGTATCCGGGACAGCAAAACACCGGGGAGCTGTTTTTT. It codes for CASRYPGQQNTGELFF.

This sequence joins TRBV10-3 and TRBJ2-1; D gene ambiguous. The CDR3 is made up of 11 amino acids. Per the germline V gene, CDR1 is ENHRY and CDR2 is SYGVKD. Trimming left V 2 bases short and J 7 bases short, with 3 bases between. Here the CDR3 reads CAISEGNEQFF. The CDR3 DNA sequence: TGTGCCATCAGTGAGGGTAATGAGCAGTTCTTC.

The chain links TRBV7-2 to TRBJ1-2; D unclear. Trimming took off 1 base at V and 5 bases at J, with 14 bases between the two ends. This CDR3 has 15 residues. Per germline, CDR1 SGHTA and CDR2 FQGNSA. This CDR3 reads CASSLESGNRYGYTF. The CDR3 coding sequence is TGTGCCAGCAGCTTAGAGTCGGGGAACCGGTATGGCTACACCTTC.

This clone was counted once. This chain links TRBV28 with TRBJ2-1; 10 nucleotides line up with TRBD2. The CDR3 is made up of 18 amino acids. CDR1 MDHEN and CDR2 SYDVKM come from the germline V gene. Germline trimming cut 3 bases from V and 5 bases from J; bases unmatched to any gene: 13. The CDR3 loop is CASSFAASSGGINNEQFF. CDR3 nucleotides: TGTGCCAGCAGTTTCGCGGCAAGTAGCGGGGGGATCAACAATGAGCAGTTCTTC.

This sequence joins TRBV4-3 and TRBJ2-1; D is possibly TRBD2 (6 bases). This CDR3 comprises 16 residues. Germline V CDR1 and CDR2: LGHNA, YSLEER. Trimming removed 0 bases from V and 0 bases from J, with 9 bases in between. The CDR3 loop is CASSQDGGASYNEQFF. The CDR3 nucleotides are TGCGCCAGCAGCCAAGATGGAGGGGCCTCCTACAATGAGCAGTTCTTC.

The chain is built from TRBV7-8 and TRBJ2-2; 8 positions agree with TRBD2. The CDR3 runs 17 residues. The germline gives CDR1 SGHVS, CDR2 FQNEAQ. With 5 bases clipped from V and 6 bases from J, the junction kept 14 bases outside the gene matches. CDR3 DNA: TGTGCCAGCAGCGCGTATACTAGCGGCCTTGTGGCCGGGGAGCTGTTTTTT. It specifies CASSAYTSGLVAGELFF.

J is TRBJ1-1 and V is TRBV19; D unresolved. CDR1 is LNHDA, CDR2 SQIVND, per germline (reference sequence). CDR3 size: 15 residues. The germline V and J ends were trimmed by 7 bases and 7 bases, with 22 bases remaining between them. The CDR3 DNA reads TGTGCCAGTAAATGGGTTGGCTTGGGTAAGAATGAAGCTTTCTTT. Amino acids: CASKWVGLGKNEAFF.